A single sample is the source of the 10 T cell receptor beta chains below, sequenced in a study of T cells in Graves' hyperthyroidism and ophthalmopathy. The TCR beta CDR3 regions underwent amplification using RNA transcripts as the source. The TCR CDR3 first-round RT-PCR relied on the HTBI primer set. In TCRdb, the multiplex PCR reads were re-called with MiXCR into one record per CDR3 protein. The sample shows over 500,000 distinct CDR3 sequences, 17% of them seen only once. The sample consisted of blood. These receptors came from a woman between 18 and 29 years old with Graves' ophthalmopathy.

Of note for this clonotype: This clone may be a read error of a much larger clone one base away. The chain uses TRBV2 and TRBJ1-2; D possibly corresponds to TRBD1 (5 bases). The CDR3 contains 14 residues. The V gene lost 1 base and the J gene lost 7 bases, with 13 bases spanning the gap. Germline loops: CDR1 SNHLY, CDR2 FYNNEI. The CDR3 is CASSEEGRAGGYTF. The CDR3 DNA sequence: TGTGCCAGCAGTGAAGAGGGCAGGGCGGGTGGCTACACCTTC.

The chain couples TRBV7-2 to TRBJ1-5, with 9 positions matching TRBD1. In germline, CDR1 is SGHTA, CDR2 FQGNSA. J was trimmed by 2 bases and V by 6 bases; bases with no gene match: 8. The CDR3 has 16 residues. The CDR3 coding sequence is TGTGCCAGCAGTTCACGCCGGGACAGGGGCAATCAGCCCCAGCATTTT. This gives the protein CASSSRRDRGNQPQHF. The complete variable domain, with remaining parts taken from reference TRBV7-2 and TRBJ1-5, reads GAGVSQSPSNKVTEKGKDVELRCDPISGHTALYWYRQSLGQGLEFLIYFQGNSAPDKSGLPSDRFSAERTGGSVSTLTIQRTQQEDSAVYLCASSSRRDRGNQPQHFGDGTRLSIL.

This sequence joins TRBV5-4 and TRBJ2-3; TRBD2 matches at 12 bases. The CDR3 runs 20 residues. Trimming took 4 bases from V and 5 from J; bases not matched to a gene: 20. Germline V gene data show CDR1 as SGHNT and CDR2 as YYREEE (reference sequence). The chain's CDR3 is CASSKKGGKVLAGGEDTQYF. In DNA, the CDR3 is TGTGCCAGCAGCAAGAAGGGGGGTAAAGTTCTAGCGGGAGGGGAAGATACGCAGTATTTT.

This clonotype was found once. The J gene is TRBJ1-5, the V gene TRBV28, with 8 bases aligning to TRBD1. The CDR3 length is 15 residues. CDR1 is MDHEN and CDR2 is SYDVKM in the germline V gene. Trimming removed 6 bases from V and 7 bases from J; junction bases left unmatched: 11. CDR3 in DNA: TGTGCCAGCAGGAGTCTAGGACAGGGCCACCAGCCCCAGCATTTT. Translated, it gives CASRSLGQGHQPQHF.

This chain links TRBV5-8 with TRBJ2-5, with no clear D. With 4 bases removed from V and 2 bases from J, the gap between germline ends came to 21 bases. The CDR3 is 17 amino acids. Germline-derived CDR1 and CDR2 are SGHTS and YDEGEE. The CDR3 bases are TGTGCCAGCAGCCGAACAAGGTACGCCAAAGGACAAGAGACCCAGTACTTC. Residues: CASSRTRYAKGQETQYF.

This clonotype came up a few times. One junction end disagrees with the germline gene, perhaps due to a read error. V gene TRBV7-7 combines with J gene TRBJ1-1; no clear D. Germline V gene sequence: CDR1 SSHAT, CDR2 FNYEAQ (reference sequence). The CDR3 sequence is 10 residues long. The CDR3 nucleotides read TGTGCTAGCAGCTTAGGACGAGCTTTCTTT. Translated, it gives CASSLGRAFF.

This clonotype was recorded at least ten times. The V call is TRBV7-3, the J call TRBJ2-1; 7 nucleotides agree with TRBD1. This CDR3 is built from 15 residues. Germline V gene data show CDR1 as SGHTA and CDR2 as FQGTGA. The J segment lost 7 bases and the V segment lost 2 bases, leaving 8 bases of the junction unmatched. The CDR3 sequence: CASSLEGAVGNEQFF. In DNA form, the CDR3 reads TGTGCCAGCAGCTTAGAGGGGGCCGTTGGGAATGAGCAGTTCTTC.

The chain links TRBV28 to TRBJ1-5; tentative D call: TRBD1 (5 bases). The CDR3 runs 12 residues. V gave up 7 bases and J gave up 15 bases, with 19 bases separating them. CDR1 and CDR2 from the germline V gene are MDHEN and SYDVKM. CDR3 protein: CASMTGPTTGHF. The CDR3 DNA reads TGTGCCAGCATGACGGGACCGACCACGGGGCATTTT. Based on the CDR3 plus reference TRBV28 and TRBJ1-5, the full variable domain is DVKVTQSSRYLVKRTGEKVFLECVQDMDHENMFWYRQDPGLGLRLIYFSYDVKMKEKGDIPEGYSVSREKKERFSLILESASTNQTSMYLCASMTGPTTGHFGDGTRLSIL.

This clonotype appeared a few times. The chain combines TRBV5-1 with TRBJ2-2; TRBD2 matches 9 bases. J lost 5 bases, V lost 6 bases, and 8 bases had no gene match. This CDR3 comprises 15 residues. Germline V gene sequence: CDR1 SGHRS, CDR2 YFSETQ. CDR3 sequence: CASTLAGNSTGELFF. The DNA of the CDR3 is TGCGCCAGCACGCTAGCGGGAAATAGTACCGGGGAGCTGTTTTTT. The variable domain in full, with the rest retrieved from reference TRBV5-1 and TRBJ2-2, is KAGVTQTPRYLIKTRGQQVTLSCSPISGHRSVSWYQQTPGQGLQFLFEYFSETQRNKGNFPGRFSGRQFSNSRSEMNVSTLELGDSALYLCASTLAGNSTGELFFGEGSRLTVL.

This clonotype was counted at least ten times. The chain joins TRBV27 to TRBJ2-3; 8 positions match TRBD2. The germline V gene encodes CDR1 MNHEY and CDR2 SMNVEV (reference sequence). The CDR3 loop spans 14 amino acids. The V segment lost 8 bases and the J segment 8 bases; nucleotides outside the gene matches: 12. The CDR3 here is CASLPPGGLGTQYF. The CDR3 bases are TGTGCCAGCCTACCCCCGGGGGGGTTAGGTACGCAGTATTTT.